Presented here are 26 T cell receptor beta chains from one specimen sequenced in a study of blood T cell repertoires in COVID-19. The method was immunoSEQ multiplex PCR; TCRdb's version includes in-frame clones alone and lacks a portion of them. The table has more than 300,000 clones, more than 85% seen once. What was sequenced was PBMCs or T cells enriched from blood (not recorded which). These receptors were taken from a woman between 25 and 40 years old who had recovered from COVID-19.

The CDR3 is CASSLEFGGESYGYTF. In DNA, the CDR3 is TGTGCCAGCAGCTTAGAGTTCGGCGGGGAGTCCTATGGCTACACCTTC. The V and J genes are TRBV7-2 and TRBJ1-2; the D is unclear. The CDR3 runs 16 residues. Between the trimmed V and J ends, which lost 1 base and 4 bases, there was a span of 16 bases. Germline V gives CDR1 SGHTA, CDR2 FQGNSA.

The V and J genes are TRBV4-3 and TRBJ2-1; 12 nucleotides agree with TRBD2. The V and J ends lost 0 bases and 8 bases, in that order; junction bases with no gene match: 8. The CDR3 is 17 amino acids. Germline values: CDR1 LGHNA, CDR2 YSLEER. CDR3 residues: CASSQETGTSGPYEQFF. In DNA form, the CDR3 reads TGCGCCAGCAGCCAAGAAACCGGGACTAGCGGGCCTTATGAGCAGTTCTTC.

This chain connects TRBV28 to TRBJ2-7, with a possible D match to TRBD2 (5 bases). The CDR3 totals 17 residues. Germline assignment: CDR1 MDHEN and CDR2 SYDVKM. Trimming took 6 bases from V and 3 from J, leaving 24 bases between them. The CDR3 sequence: CASSPLYGVGSGYEQYF. The CDR3 DNA sequence: TGTGCCAGCAGCCCGCTTTACGGGGTCGGGTCCGGCTACGAGCAGTACTTC.

J is TRBJ2-2 and V is TRBV27; TRBD2 might be the D (7 bases). CDR1 and CDR2 (germline): MNHEY, SMNVEV (reference sequence). The CDR3 is 15 amino acids. Trimming took 2 bases from V and 5 from J, leaving 12 bases between them. CDR3 in DNA: TGTGCCAGCAGTTTAATGGGGGGGGCAACCGGGGAGCTGTTTTTT. Amino acid sequence: CASSLMGGATGELFF.

This chain uses TRBV1 with TRBJ2-1; TRBD2 is taken as the D call from the table, unchecked against the DNA. TRBV1 is a documented pseudogene. This CDR3 has 16 amino acids. This CDR3 is CTSSPPSGSETNEQFF. DNA of the CDR3: TGCACCAGCAGCCCCCCAAGCGGGAGTGAGACAAATGAGCAGTTCTTC.

The chain is built from TRBV29-1 and TRBJ2-1; D ambiguous. V was clipped by 1 base and J by 6 bases, with 4 bases between them. Germline V gene lookup returns CDR1 SQVTM and CDR2 ANQGSEA. The CDR3 sequence is 11 residues long. Here the CDR3 reads CSVEGGNEQFF. The CDR3 DNA reads as TGCAGCGTTGAAGGCGGCAATGAGCAGTTCTTC.

This chain uses TRBV7-9 with TRBJ1-2; D remains unclear. In germline, CDR1 is SEHNR, CDR2 FQNEAQ (reference sequence). There are 14 residues in the CDR3. Trimming removed 0 bases at V and 7 bases at J, with 12 bases between. The CDR3 DNA reads TGTGCCAGCAGCTTAGCGGGCGGAGGCCCTGGCTACACCTTC. Protein product: CASSLAGGGPGYTF.

This sequence joins TRBV6-5 and TRBJ2-3; 8 positions match TRBD2. V lost 4 bases, J lost 5 bases, and 11 bases stayed unmatched. The CDR3 length is 16 residues. Germline V gene sequence: CDR1 MNHEY, CDR2 SVGAGI. The CDR3 loop is CASSSPSQSGRDTQYF. The CDR3 nucleotides read TGTGCCAGCAGTTCCCCCAGCCAGAGCGGGAGAGATACGCAGTATTTT.

This chain uses TRBV7-9 with TRBJ2-7; 7 nucleotides align to TRBD1. Germline CDR1 is SEHNR and CDR2 is FQNEAQ (reference sequence). The J segment lost 3 bases and the V segment lost 3 bases, leaving 5 bases of the junction unmatched. The CDR3 runs 14 residues. The CDR3 is CASSFWDSHYEQYF. DNA of the CDR3: TGTGCCAGCAGCTTCTGGGACAGCCACTACGAGCAGTACTTC.

The V gene is TRBV4-3, the J gene TRBJ2-7, with unresolved D. Looked up from germline, CDR1 is LGHNA and CDR2 is YSLEER. There are 14 residues in the CDR3. Trimming removed 0 bases from V and 6 bases from J, with 12 bases in between. CDR3 sequence reads: CASSQDATFSEQYF. In DNA form, the CDR3 reads TGCGCCAGCAGCCAAGATGCCACCTTTAGCGAGCAGTACTTC.

The chain uses TRBV24-1 and TRBJ1-5; TRBD1 aligns across 10 bases. J lost 5 bases, V lost 3 bases, and 6 bases had no gene match. The CDR3 covers 16 residues. Per the germline V gene, CDR1 is KGHDR and CDR2 is SFDVKD. The CDR3 spells CATSDPGTGDDQPQHF. CDR3 coding DNA: TGTGCCACCAGTGATCCCGGGACAGGGGATGATCAGCCCCAGCATTTT.

A single count supports this clone. The same CDR3 also results from other DNA sequences found in this sample. The chain couples TRBV18 to TRBJ1-2; the match to TRBD1 covers 12 bases. The V gene end was trimmed by 3 bases and the J gene end by 3 bases; junction bases not matched to a gene: 2. The CDR3 is 15 amino acids. Germline CDR1 KGHSH, CDR2 LQKENI. CDR3 DNA: TGTGCCAGCTCACCCGGGACAGGGGGCGACTATGGCTACACCTTC. Its translation is CASSPGTGGDYGYTF.

The genes are TRBV9 and TRBJ2-1; possibly TRBD1 for D (6 bases). The CDR3 covers 15 residues. The germline CDR1 and CDR2 sequences are SGDLS and YYNGEE. The ends were cut back, 2 bases at V and 3 bases at J, with 12 bases in the middle. The CDR3 coding sequence is TGTGCCAGCAGCGTCGGGACACGGGTCTACAATGAGCAGTTCTTC. This sequence encodes CASSVGTRVYNEQFF.

The J gene is TRBJ1-3, the V gene TRBV19, with TRBD1 as a possible D gene (6 bases). The CDR3 length is 14 residues. Germline CDR1 and CDR2: LNHDA and SQIVND (reference sequence). The ends were cut back, 6 bases at V and 1 base at J, with 10 bases in the middle. CDR3 amino acids: CASRTGTSGNTIYF. DNA of the CDR3: TGTGCCAGTAGAACCGGGACATCTGGAAACACCATATATTTT. Complete variable domain (other parts from reference TRBV19 and TRBJ1-3): DGGITQSPKYLFRKEGQNVTLSCEQNLNHDAMYWYRQDPGQGLRLIYYSQIVNDFQKGDIAEGYSVSREKKESFPLTVTSAQKNPTAFYLCASRTGTSGNTIYFGEGSWLTVV.

The CDR3 here is CASSYLVDTYEQYF. For the CDR3, the DNA is TGTGCCAGCAGTTACCTGGTAGATACCTACGAGCAGTACTTC. The chain joins TRBV6-2 or TRBV6-3 to TRBJ2-7; D is unresolved. Looked up from germline, CDR1 is MNHEY and CDR2 is SVGEGT. The CDR3 spans 14 residues. The V end lost 2 bases, the J end lost 2 bases, and 10 bases lay between the germline ends.

This clone was detected once. The gene calls are TRBV6-2 or TRBV6-3 and TRBJ2-3, with TRBD2 as a possible D gene (5 bases). V was cut by 6 bases and J by 0 bases, with 13 bases left in between. The germline gives CDR1 MNHEY, CDR2 SVGEGT. The CDR3 loop spans 15 amino acids. The CDR3 reads CASSEDLLSTDTQYF. The DNA for the CDR3 is TGTGCCAGCAGCGAGGACTTGTTAAGCACAGATACGCAGTATTTT.

This chain links TRBV5-1 with TRBJ2-5; 7 positions match TRBD1. The V and J ends lost 0 bases and 7 bases, in that order; junction bases with no gene match: 6. The CDR3 has 14 residues. Germline assignment: CDR1 SGHRS and CDR2 YFSETQ. The CDR3 reads CASSLGGQDATQYF. The CDR3 bases are TGCGCCAGCAGCTTGGGCGGACAGGACGCGACCCAGTACTTC.

The V gene is TRBV7-2, the J gene TRBJ2-1; 8 bases line up with TRBD1. V was clipped by 2 bases and J by 2 bases; unmatched bases: 5. This CDR3 is built from 16 residues. Germline V gene data show CDR1 as SGHTA and CDR2 as FQGNSA. The CDR3 loop is CASSLQTGDPYNEQFF. The DNA of the CDR3 is TGTGCCAGCAGCTTACAGACAGGGGACCCCTACAATGAGCAGTTCTTC.

The genes are TRBV7-9 and TRBJ1-4; D is perhaps TRBD1 (6 bases). Germline V gene data show CDR1 as SEHNR and CDR2 as FQNEAQ (reference sequence). CDR3 length: 15 residues. Trimming pared 3 bases from V and 6 bases from J, leaving 14 bases between. The CDR3 loop reads CASSFYLGADEKLFF. The DNA for the CDR3 is TGTGCCAGCAGCTTCTACTTGGGGGCGGATGAAAAACTGTTTTTT.

V gene TRBV9 combines with J gene TRBJ2-1; D is ambiguous. V lost 5 bases to trimming and J lost 9 bases, with 12 bases between them. Germline assignment: CDR1 SGDLS and CDR2 YYNGEE. The CDR3 is 12 residues long. The CDR3 reads CASSEAFGEQFF. DNA for the CDR3: TGTGCCAGCAGTGAAGCCTTTGGTGAGCAGTTCTTC.

This chain joins TRBV18 and TRBJ1-1, with 9 bases matching TRBD1. Germline V gene sequence: CDR1 KGHSH, CDR2 LQKENI. This CDR3 contains 15 residues. With 5 bases clipped from V and 0 bases from J, the junction kept 4 bases outside the gene matches. The CDR3: CASSTGTGMNTEAFF. CDR3 DNA: TGTGCCAGCTCAACCGGGACAGGGATGAACACTGAAGCTTTCTTT.

This chain uses TRBV7-3 with TRBJ2-3; 10 bases align to TRBD2. J was trimmed by 3 bases and V by 1 base; bases with no gene match: 4. Germline CDR1 and CDR2: SGHTA and FQGTGA. The CDR3 spans 16 residues. In nucleotides, the CDR3 is TGTGCCAGCAGCTTAATACCTAGCGGGAGTACAGATACGCAGTATTTT. It encodes CASSLIPSGSTDTQYF.

The V and J genes are TRBV5-1 and TRBJ2-1; 8 bases match TRBD2. There are 15 residues in the CDR3. Germline CDR1 is SGHRS and CDR2 is YFSETQ. V dropped 2 bases and J dropped 8; count of bases not matched to a gene: 9. In DNA, the CDR3 is TGCGCCAGCAGCTTAGCCAGCGGGAGTAGATATGAGCAGTTCTTC. Its translation is CASSLASGSRYEQFF.

This sequence joins TRBV4-2 and TRBJ1-2; the match to TRBD1 covers 10 bases. In germline, CDR1 is LGHNA, CDR2 YNFKEQ. Trimming cost V 0 bases and J 3 bases; bases outside gene matches: 4. This CDR3 has 16 residues. DNA of the CDR3: TGTGCCAGCAGCCAAGACCGACAGGGGGCTGACTATGGCTACACCTTC. Amino acids: CASSQDRQGADYGYTF.

The chain has TRBV11-3 and TRBJ2-3, with TRBD2 matching 12 bases. This CDR3 has 17 residues. Germline-derived CDR1 and CDR2 are SGHNT and YENEEA. V lost 1 base and J lost 2; bases outside the gene matches: 4. This chain's CDR3 is CASSLGGLAGNTDTQYF. The CDR3 nucleotides are TGTGCCAGCAGCTTAGGAGGACTAGCGGGAAACACAGATACGCAGTATTTT.

V is TRBV5-4 and J is TRBJ2-7, with D perhaps TRBD1 (5 bases). Germline values: CDR1 SGHNT, CDR2 YYREEE (reference sequence). V was clipped by 7 bases and J by 6 bases, with 14 bases between them. The CDR3 loop spans 12 amino acids. CDR3 in DNA: TGTGCCAGCCGAGGTCAGGGTTCCGAGCAGTACTTC. Its translation is CASRGQGSEQYF.